This passage covers 29 T cell receptor beta chains from one sample sequenced in a study of early T cells in non-severe SARS-CoV-2 infection. TCRdb passed the 5' RACE reads through MiXCR, listing each CDR3 protein once. This sample has 20,000 to 25,000 distinct CDR3 sequences; roughly 5% occur once, and the top ten carry around 10%. The specimen was whole blood. All receptors derive from an adult who was a healthcare worker with PCR-confirmed SARS-CoV-2 infection or an uninfected control (not recorded which).

At least ten counts were recorded for this clonotype. The gene calls are TRBV29-1 and TRBJ1-2, with TRBD1 as a possible D gene (5 bases). V was clipped by 7 bases and J by 5 bases, with 23 bases between them. Germline V lookup: CDR1 SQVTM, CDR2 ANQGSEA. The CDR3 contains 15 residues. For the CDR3, the DNA is TGCAGCGAGTTTTCCTGGGGCCCCCGCGCATATGGCTACACCTTC. Encoded protein: CSEFSWGPRAYGYTF.

This clonotype was seen ten or more times. The chain combines TRBV12-3 or TRBV12-4 with TRBJ1-5; a possible D gene is TRBD1 (6 bases). Between the trimmed V and J ends, which lost 2 bases and 7 bases, there was a span of 9 bases. The CDR3 contains 13 residues. DNA for the CDR3: TGTGCCAGCAGTTTAACAGGGAGGCAGCCCCAGCATTTT. This sequence encodes CASSLTGRQPQHF.

This clonotype was counted only a few times. V is TRBV12-3 or TRBV12-4 and J is TRBJ2-1; 7 nucleotides agree with TRBD2. The CDR3 runs 18 residues. The V and J ends lost 6 bases and 10 bases, in that order; junction bases with no gene match: 24. DNA for the CDR3: TGTGCCAGCAGCCGCAGAGGAGGACCTCAAGCTAAGGGAGGGGAGCAGTTCTTC. Translation gives CASSRRGGPQAKGGEQFF.

J is TRBJ2-7 and V is TRBV12-3 or TRBV12-4; D unresolved. The CDR3 has 11 residues. The ends were cut back, 6 bases at V and 3 bases at J, with 6 bases in the middle. The CDR3 bases are TGTGCCAGCAGCGCCTACTACGAGCAGTACTTC. Amino acids: CASSAYYEQYF.

This clonotype is judged medium-sized (0.01 to 0.1%). The rearrangement joins TRBV6-5 to TRBJ2-1; the match to TRBD2 covers 8 bases. This CDR3 contains 17 residues. The junction had 10 bases not matched to a gene; V was cut back by 2 bases and J by 4 bases. Germline V CDR1 and CDR2: MNHEY, SVGAGI. CDR3 sequence: CASSYDPAGVPYNEQFF. CDR3 nucleotide sequence: TGTGCCAGCAGTTACGACCCAGCGGGAGTACCTTACAATGAGCAGTTCTTC.

The sample holds one count of this clonotype. The rearrangement joins TRBV7-9 to TRBJ2-1; TRBD2 matches 14 bases. Germline V gives CDR1 SEHNR, CDR2 FQNEAQ (reference sequence). This CDR3 contains 18 residues. J lost 3 bases, V lost 3 bases, and 7 bases had no gene match. CDR3 DNA sequence: TGTGCCAGCAGCTTCCTGATGGGACTAGCGGGAGACTACAATGAGCAGTTCTTC. Its protein product is CASSFLMGLAGDYNEQFF.

This clonotype was seen at least ten times. The chain joins TRBV20-1 to TRBJ2-4, with 9 positions matching TRBD1. J lost 5 bases, V lost 5 bases, and 10 bases had no gene match. Germline assignment: CDR1 DFQATT and CDR2 SNEGSKA (reference sequence). The CDR3 has 15 amino acids. CDR3 bases: TGCAGTGCTGGAACAGGGGGCACGGCCCAAAACATTCAGTACTTC. As protein: CSAGTGGTAQNIQYF.

There are many counts of this clonotype. The rearrangement uses TRBV5-5 and TRBJ2-7; D is ambiguous. The germline gives CDR1 SGHKS, CDR2 YYEKEE (reference sequence). The CDR3 runs to 15 residues. The ends were cut back, 4 bases at V and 3 bases at J, with 17 bases in the middle. The CDR3 sequence is CASSPNYGRIYEQYF. The DNA of the CDR3 is TGTGCCAGCAGCCCAAATTACGGCCGAATCTACGAGCAGTACTTC.

This clonotype came up many times. The chain employs TRBV7-9 and TRBJ2-7, with D unclear. The ends were cut back, 0 bases at V and 2 bases at J, with 5 bases in the middle. CDR1 is SEHNR, CDR2 FQNEAQ, per germline (reference sequence). CDR3 length: 13 amino acids. CDR3 DNA sequence: TGTGCCAGCAGCTTAGCGACCACCTACGAGCAGTACTTC. Encoded protein: CASSLATTYEQYF.

The sample holds a few counts of this clonotype. The chain has TRBV19 and TRBJ2-7; D perhaps matches TRBD2 (5 bases). In germline, CDR1 is LNHDA, CDR2 SQIVND (reference sequence). Trimming left V 7 bases short and J 0 bases short, with 13 bases between. The CDR3 spans 14 residues. The CDR3 spells CASKAPGNSYEQYF. CDR3 DNA sequence: TGTGCCAGTAAGGCCCCCGGGAACTCCTACGAGCAGTACTTC. Full variable domain (remainder filled in from reference TRBV19 and TRBJ2-7): DGGITQSPKYLFRKEGQNVTLSCEQNLNHDAMYWYRQDPGQGLRLIYYSQIVNDFQKGDIAEGYSVSREKKESFPLTVTSAQKNPTAFYLCASKAPGNSYEQYFGPGTRLTVT.

This clonotype was seen ten or more times. The J gene is TRBJ2-1, the V gene TRBV7-2; tentatively, D is TRBD1 (6 bases). The CDR3 extends over 16 amino acids. The V gene's germline CDR1 is SGHTA and CDR2 FQGNSA. V was clipped by 3 bases and J by 0 bases, with 12 bases between them. The CDR3 reads CASSFTGFSSYNEQFF. The CDR3 coding sequence is TGTGCCAGCAGCTTCACAGGGTTTAGCTCCTACAATGAGCAGTTCTTC.

This clonotype showed up many times. The rearrangement uses TRBV24-1 and TRBJ2-1, with 9 bases matching TRBD2. Germline-derived CDR1 and CDR2 are KGHDR and SFDVKD. CDR3 length equals 12 residues. Germline trimming cut 4 bases from V and 15 bases from J; bases unmatched to any gene: 6. CDR3 sequence (DNA): TGTGCCACCAGTGAGGGGACTAGCTGGCCGTTCTTC. Translated: CATSEGTSWPFF.

This clonotype was detected many times. V usage is TRBV28 and J usage is TRBJ2-1; TRBD1 aligns across 8 bases. Germline loops: CDR1 MDHEN, CDR2 SYDVKM. The J segment lost 2 bases and the V segment lost 5 bases, leaving 2 bases of the junction unmatched. The CDR3 covers 14 residues. CDR3 nucleotides: TGTGCCAGCAGTCAGGGACAGGCCTACAATGAGCAGTTCTTC. Translated: CASSQGQAYNEQFF.

The genes are TRBV10-3 and TRBJ1-1; D may be TRBD1 (6 bases). Trimming removed 6 bases at V and 2 bases at J, with 10 bases between. Germline CDR1 ENHRY, CDR2 SYGVKD. The CDR3 covers 13 residues. The CDR3 region has the DNA TGTGCCATCAGAGGGACATCAAACACTGAAGCTTTCTTT. Amino acid sequence: CAIRGTSNTEAFF.

Comment on this clonotype: This may arise from a read error, as a much more abundant clone is one base away. This chain links TRBV7-9 with TRBJ2-1; D may be TRBD2 (6 bases). CDR1 is SEHNR, CDR2 FQNEAQ, per germline (reference sequence). The V gene lost 8 bases and the J gene lost 3 bases, with 14 bases spanning the gap. CDR3 length equals 14 residues. CDR3 DNA: TGTGCCAGCGGGCTGGTCGGGAGCTACAATGAGCAGTTCTTC. It yields the protein CASGLVGSYNEQFF.

This clonotype has a count of ten or more. V and J are TRBV14 and TRBJ2-7; D gene ambiguous. V dropped 2 bases and J dropped 4 bases, with 6 bases sitting between them. The CDR3 has 12 amino acids. The germline V gene has CDR1 SGHDN and CDR2 FVKESK. CDR3 residues: CASSQLPYEQYF. The CDR3 DNA sequence: TGTGCCAGCAGCCAACTACCGTACGAGCAGTACTTC.

This clonotype came up many times. The chain joins TRBV12-3 or TRBV12-4 to TRBJ2-1; unclear D gene. The CDR3 length is 11 residues. Trimming cost V 6 bases and J 8 bases, with 8 bases left between them. The CDR3 protein is CASSRFDEQFF. The CDR3 DNA reads TGTGCCAGCAGCCGGTTCGATGAGCAGTTCTTC.

This clonotype was recorded at least ten times. V gene TRBV6-6 combines with J gene TRBJ2-2; 14 positions agree with TRBD2. The V gene end was trimmed by 8 bases and the J gene end by 4 bases; junction bases not matched to a gene: 3. Per the germline V gene, CDR1 is MNHNY and CDR2 is SVGAGI (reference sequence). The CDR3 contains 15 residues. CDR3 loop: CASGGLAGVTGELFF. CDR3 DNA: TGTGCCAGCGGGGGACTAGCGGGAGTCACCGGGGAGCTGTTTTTT.

This clonotype was recorded at least ten times. The genes are TRBV20-1 and TRBJ2-1; 7 nucleotides agree with TRBD1. The CDR3 extends over 15 amino acids. CDR1 DFQATT and CDR2 SNEGSKA come from the germline V gene (reference sequence). After removal of 5 bases from V and 1 base from J, the junction contained 8 bases not matched to a gene. The chain's CDR3 is CSADRDTRSYNEQFF. The CDR3 DNA follows: TGCAGTGCTGACAGGGACACCCGTTCCTACAATGAGCAGTTCTTC.

The sample holds many counts of this clonotype. This chain links TRBV7-2 with TRBJ2-3; D gene uncertain. CDR1 and CDR2 from the germline V gene are SGHTA and FQGNSA. Trimming stripped 0 bases from V and 1 base from J, with 5 bases between. The CDR3 runs 14 residues. CDR3 sequence reads: CASSLALGTDTQYF. Here the CDR3 DNA reads TGTGCCAGCAGCTTAGCGCTGGGCACAGATACGCAGTATTTT. Full variable domain (remainder filled in from reference TRBV7-2 and TRBJ2-3): GAGVSQSPSNKVTEKGKDVELRCDPISGHTALYWYRQSLGQGLEFLIYFQGNSAPDKSGLPSDRFSAERTGGSVSTLTIQRTQQEDSAVYLCASSLALGTDTQYFGPGTRLTVL.

This clonotype came up many times. The chain is built from TRBV6-5 and TRBJ2-6, with D possibly matching TRBD1 (6 bases). The CDR3 runs to 17 residues. Trimming took off 8 bases at V and 5 bases at J, with 22 bases between the two ends. Germline lookup yields CDR1 MNHEY and CDR2 SVGAGI. CDR3 sequence reads: CASSGWITGYRANVLTF. DNA of the CDR3: TGTGCCAGCTCGGGATGGATTACAGGGTATCGGGCCAACGTCCTGACTTTC.

In this sample, this clonotype turned up many times. The rearrangement links TRBV6-2 or TRBV6-3 to TRBJ2-7; D gene ambiguous. V dropped 4 bases and J dropped 5 bases, with 18 bases sitting between them. This CDR3 spans 15 amino acids. Per germline, CDR1 MNHEY and CDR2 SVGEGT. The CDR3 sequence is CASSSAWVFRDEQYV. CDR3 DNA sequence: TGTGCCAGCAGTTCTGCGTGGGTTTTTAGGGACGAGCAGTACGTC.

In this sample, this clonotype turned up a few times. The J gene is TRBJ2-2, the V gene TRBV20-1; D perhaps matches TRBD2 (5 bases). V lost 4 bases to trimming and J lost 0 bases, with 12 bases between them. Looked up from germline, CDR1 is DFQATT and CDR2 is SNEGSKA (reference sequence). This CDR3 is built from 15 residues. CDR3 sequence reads: CSANPADANTGELFF. CDR3 nucleotide sequence: TGCAGTGCTAATCCAGCGGACGCGAACACCGGGGAGCTGTTTTTT.

On this clonotype: Possible read error: a much larger clone is one base away. The gene calls are TRBV4-3 and TRBJ2-1, with D tentatively TRBD2 (6 bases). Germline V gene data show CDR1 as LGHNA and CDR2 as YSLEER. CDR3 size: 13 residues. The CDR3 loop is CASGQDEWRDRFF. The DNA of the CDR3 is TGCGCCAGCGGCCAAGATGAATGGCGGGATCGGTTCTTC.

The sample holds a few counts of this clonotype. J is TRBJ2-5 and V is TRBV7-9, with D possibly TRBD1 on 5 matching bases. Between the trimmed V and J ends, which lost 2 bases and 1 base, there was a span of 11 bases. Per germline, CDR1 SEHNR and CDR2 FQNEAQ (reference sequence). The CDR3 contains 15 residues. The CDR3 region is CASSLSAGIQETQYF. CDR3 DNA sequence: TGTGCCAGCAGCTTATCGGCAGGGATCCAAGAGACCCAGTACTTC.

The chain joins TRBV11-3 to TRBJ2-2, with D possibly matching TRBD2 (5 bases). V was shortened by 5 bases and J by 0 bases, with 7 bases between the two germline ends. The CDR3 consists of 14 residues. Germline V lookup: CDR1 SGHNT, CDR2 YENEEA. The CDR3 nucleotides read TGTGCCAGCAGCGAGGGATCGAACACCGGGGAGCTGTTTTTT. Translated, it gives CASSEGSNTGELFF.

The sample holds many counts of this clonotype. V gene TRBV11-2 combines with J gene TRBJ1-1; D gene uncertain. This CDR3 has 14 amino acids. Germline V CDR1 and CDR2: SGHAT, FQNNGV. Trimming stripped 2 bases from V and 1 base from J, with 8 bases between. CDR3 amino acids: CASSLYVGNTEAFF. For the CDR3, the DNA is TGTGCCAGCAGCTTATACGTGGGGAACACTGAAGCTTTCTTT.

This clonotype was seen ten or more times. The chain employs TRBV7-9 and TRBJ2-7, with D perhaps assigned TRBD1 or TRBD2 (5 bases each). The CDR3 is 15 amino acids. From germline, CDR1 is SEHNR and CDR2 FQNEAQ (reference sequence). V gave up 5 bases and J gave up 0 bases, with 14 bases separating them. This chain's CDR3 is CASSIYPGSSYEQYV. The CDR3 DNA is TGTGCCAGCAGCATCTATCCAGGGAGCTCCTACGAGCAGTACGTC.

This clonotype was seen ten or more times. The chain is built from TRBV4-3 and TRBJ2-3; 9 bases align to TRBD2. The CDR3 totals 17 residues. After removal of 0 bases from V and 6 bases from J, the junction contained 10 bases not matched to a gene. Germline CDR1 is LGHNA and CDR2 is YSLEER. This chain's CDR3 is CASSQDESGGFGDTQYF. The CDR3 DNA reads TGCGCCAGCAGCCAAGATGAGAGCGGGGGGTTTGGGGATACGCAGTATTTT.